This T cell receptor (beta chain) was recovered during a study of OX40 agonist ivuxolimab in advanced cancers. This CDR3 contains 13 residues. In germline, CDR1 is MGHRA, CDR2 YSYEKL. V lost 1 base and J 3 bases, leaving 7 bases between the germline ends. TCRdb's table, derived via immunoSEQ multiplex PCR, lists solely in-frame clones and lacks some. Found here are about 26,000 clones, around nine tenths of them singletons; the top ten hold approximately 23%. Sampled blood was obtained at baseline, cycle 4 day 1, and cycle 7 day 1. Study-wide findings and caveats: At 0.1 to 3.0 mg/kg and by week 6, clonal expansion occurred in CD4+ and CD8+ blood T cells. It was not determined which antigens were specifically recognized by the peripheral T cells that had undergone clonal expansion. Some of the lowest clonal expansion was seen in partial responders at 0.1-3.0 mg/kg.

Concerning this clone: Its antigen is unidentified.

The clonotype comes from an adult with an advanced solid tumor such as melanoma, head and neck, liver or kidney cancer. This chain connects TRBV4-1 to TRBJ2-7; D unresolved. Here the sequenced sample was CD4+ or CD8+ T cells sorted from blood, taken in a trial of the OX40 agonist ivuxolimab. The CDR3 DNA follows: TGCGCCAGCAGCCAAGGATCTTTCTACGAGCAGTACTTC. Its protein product is CASSQGSFYEQYF.